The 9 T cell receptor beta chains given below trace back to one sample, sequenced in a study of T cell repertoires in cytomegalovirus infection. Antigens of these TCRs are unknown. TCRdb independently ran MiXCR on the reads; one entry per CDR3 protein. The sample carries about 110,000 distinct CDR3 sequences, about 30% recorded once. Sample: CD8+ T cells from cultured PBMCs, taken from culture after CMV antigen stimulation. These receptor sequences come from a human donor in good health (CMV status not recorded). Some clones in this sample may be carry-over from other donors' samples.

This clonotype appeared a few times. The CDR3 sequence: CASSIDPDRAGDEQFF. In DNA form, the CDR3 reads TGTGCCAGTAGTATAGACCCAGACAGGGCAGGCGACGAGCAGTTCTTC. This chain links TRBV19 with TRBJ2-1, with 7 bases matching TRBD1. The CDR3 contains 16 residues. Germline lookup yields CDR1 LNHDA and CDR2 SQIVND (reference sequence). Trimming removed 0 bases from V and 10 bases from J; junction bases left unmatched: 12.

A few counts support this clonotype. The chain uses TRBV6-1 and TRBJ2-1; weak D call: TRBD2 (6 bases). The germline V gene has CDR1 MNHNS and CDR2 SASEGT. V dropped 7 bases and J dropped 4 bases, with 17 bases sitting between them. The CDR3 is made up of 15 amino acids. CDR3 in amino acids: CASTNTAGQYNEQFF. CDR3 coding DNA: TGTGCCAGCACCAACACGGCGGGGCAATACAATGAGCAGTTCTTC.

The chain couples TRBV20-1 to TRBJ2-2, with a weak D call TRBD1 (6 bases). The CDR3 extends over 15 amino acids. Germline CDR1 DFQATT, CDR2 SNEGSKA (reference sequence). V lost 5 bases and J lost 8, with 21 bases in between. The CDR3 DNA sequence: TGCAGTGCTGAGGGGGATCTCAGCAACCCGGGGGAGCTGTTTTTT. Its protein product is CSAEGDLSNPGELFF.

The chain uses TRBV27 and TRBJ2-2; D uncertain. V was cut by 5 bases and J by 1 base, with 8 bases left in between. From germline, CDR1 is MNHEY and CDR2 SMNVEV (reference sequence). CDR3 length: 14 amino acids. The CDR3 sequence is CASSADLNTGELFF. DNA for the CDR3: TGTGCCAGCAGTGCCGACCTGAACACCGGGGAGCTGTTTTTT.

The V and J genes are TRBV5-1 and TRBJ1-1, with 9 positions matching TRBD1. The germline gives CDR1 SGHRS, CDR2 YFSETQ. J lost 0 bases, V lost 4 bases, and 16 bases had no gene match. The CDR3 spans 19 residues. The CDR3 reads CASSPTSNRGRALNTEAFF. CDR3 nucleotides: TGCGCCAGCAGCCCAACCTCGAACAGGGGGCGCGCCCTGAACACTGAAGCTTTCTTT.

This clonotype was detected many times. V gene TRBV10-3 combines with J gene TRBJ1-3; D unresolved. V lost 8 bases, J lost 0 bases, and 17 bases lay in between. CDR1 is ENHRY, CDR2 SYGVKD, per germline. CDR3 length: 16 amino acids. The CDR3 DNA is TGTGCCATCGGAGACACGCCTTCATTCTCTGGAAACACCATATATTTT. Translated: CAIGDTPSFSGNTIYF.

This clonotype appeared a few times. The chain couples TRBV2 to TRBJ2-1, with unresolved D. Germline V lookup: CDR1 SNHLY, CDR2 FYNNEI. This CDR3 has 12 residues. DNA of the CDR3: TGTGCGTCAAGTCGGTTTTGGGATGAGCAGTTCTTC. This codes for CASSRFWDEQFF.

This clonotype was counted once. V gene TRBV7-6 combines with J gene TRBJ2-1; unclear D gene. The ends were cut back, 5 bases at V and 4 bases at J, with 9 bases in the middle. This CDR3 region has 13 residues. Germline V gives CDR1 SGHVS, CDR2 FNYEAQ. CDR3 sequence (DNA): TGTGCCAGCAGCAAGACCCCGTACAATGAGCAGTTCTTC. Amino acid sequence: CASSKTPYNEQFF. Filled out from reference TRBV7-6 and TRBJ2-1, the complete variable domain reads GAGVSQSPRYKVTKRGQDVALRCDPISGHVSLYWYRQALGQGPEFLTYFNYEAQQDKSGLPNDRFSAERPEGSISTLTIQRTEQRDSAMYRCASSKTPYNEQFFGPGTRLTVL.

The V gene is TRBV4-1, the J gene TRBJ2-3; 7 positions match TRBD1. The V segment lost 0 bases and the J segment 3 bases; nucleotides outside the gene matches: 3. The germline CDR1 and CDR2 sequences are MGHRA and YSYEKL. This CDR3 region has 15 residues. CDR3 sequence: CASSQDGDRTDTQYF. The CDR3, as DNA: TGCGCCAGCAGCCAAGACGGGGACAGAACAGATACGCAGTATTTT.